This T cell receptor beta chain was captured by sequencing in a study of CD8+ T cells in alopecia areata. Germline CDR1 and CDR2: MDHEN and SYDVKM. With V trimmed by 8 bases and J by 5 bases, 6 bases remained unmatched. The CDR3 consists of 12 residues. cDNA prepared by RNA extraction and subsequent reverse transcription served as the template for sequencing. The data were produced by immunoSEQ multiplex PCR, yet TCRdb's version contains in-frame clones alone and is incomplete. This sample has some 110,000 clones; roughly two fifths occur once, and the top ten carry 3.1%. This clone has just a few counts.

The chain combines TRBV28 with TRBJ2-7; TRBD2 agrees at 7 bases. This TCR was sampled from a human donor with alopecia areata. The sample comprised CD4+ T cells sorted from blood. The CDR3 loop is CASGGRGDEQYF. The CDR3 coding sequence is TGTGCCAGCGGCGGGAGAGGCGACGAGCAGTACTTC.